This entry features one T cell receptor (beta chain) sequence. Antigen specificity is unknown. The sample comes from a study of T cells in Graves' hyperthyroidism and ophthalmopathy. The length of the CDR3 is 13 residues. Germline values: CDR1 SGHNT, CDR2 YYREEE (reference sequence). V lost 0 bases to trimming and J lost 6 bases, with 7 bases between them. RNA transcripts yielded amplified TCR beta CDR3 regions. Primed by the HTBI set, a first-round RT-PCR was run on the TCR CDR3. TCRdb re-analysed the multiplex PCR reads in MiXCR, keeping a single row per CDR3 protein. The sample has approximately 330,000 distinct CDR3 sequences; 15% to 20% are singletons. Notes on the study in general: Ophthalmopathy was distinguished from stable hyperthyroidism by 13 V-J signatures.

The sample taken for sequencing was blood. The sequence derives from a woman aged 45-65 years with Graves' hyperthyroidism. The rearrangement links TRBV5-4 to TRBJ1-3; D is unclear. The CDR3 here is CASSLVGANTIYF. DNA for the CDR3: TGTGCCAGCAGCTTGGTTGGAGCAAACACCATATATTTT.